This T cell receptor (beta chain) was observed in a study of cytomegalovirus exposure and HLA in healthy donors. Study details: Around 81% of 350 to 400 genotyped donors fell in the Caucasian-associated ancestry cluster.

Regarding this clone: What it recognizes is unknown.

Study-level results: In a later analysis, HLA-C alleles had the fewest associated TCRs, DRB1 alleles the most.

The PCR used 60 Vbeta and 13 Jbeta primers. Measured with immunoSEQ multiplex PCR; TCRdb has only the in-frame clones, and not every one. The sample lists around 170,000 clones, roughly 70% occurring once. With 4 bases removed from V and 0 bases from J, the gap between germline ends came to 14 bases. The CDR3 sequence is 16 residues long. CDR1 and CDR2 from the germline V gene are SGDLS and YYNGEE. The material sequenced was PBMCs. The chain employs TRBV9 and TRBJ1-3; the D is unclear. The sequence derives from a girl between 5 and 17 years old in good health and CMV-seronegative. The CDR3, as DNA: TGTGCCAGCAGCCGCCCCGGAGGAATCTCTGGAAACACCATATATTTT. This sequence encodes CASSRPGGISGNTIYF.